These 10 T cell receptor beta chains were sequenced from one sample in a study of blood T cell repertoires in COVID-19. Assay: immunoSEQ multiplex PCR; the TCRdb copy retains only in-frame clones and omits some. The sample has roughly 70,000 clones, 85% to 90% seen once. Specimen: peripheral blood. The source is a woman of 80 years or more with active COVID-19.

This chain connects TRBV5-1 to TRBJ2-7; 11 positions agree with TRBD2. CDR1 and CDR2 (germline): SGHRS, YFSETQ. This CDR3 has 16 residues. V lost 4 bases to trimming and J lost 0 bases; unmatched junction nucleotides: 6. DNA of the CDR3: TGCGCCAGCAGCCCACGGGGACTAGCGGTCTCCTACGAGCAGTACTTC. Its translation is CASSPRGLAVSYEQYF. Combining the CDR3 with reference TRBV5-1 and TRBJ2-7 gives the whole variable domain KAGVTQTPRYLIKTRGQQVTLSCSPISGHRSVSWYQQTPGQGLQFLFEYFSETQRNKGNFPGRFSGRQFSNSRSEMNVSTLELGDSALYLCASSPRGLAVSYEQYFGPGTRLTVT.

The chain uses TRBV7-2 and TRBJ2-5; D unresolved. The V gene lost 2 bases and the J gene lost 5 bases, with 9 bases spanning the gap. Germline V gives CDR1 SGHTA, CDR2 FQGNSA. The CDR3 spans 13 residues. The CDR3 reads CASSLKVRETQYF. The CDR3 nucleotides read TGTGCCAGCAGCTTAAAGGTGCGGGAGACCCAGTACTTC.

This clone has a single count. The rearrangement uses TRBV28 and TRBJ2-1; 9 nucleotides line up with TRBD2. Germline V gene sequence: CDR1 MDHEN, CDR2 SYDVKM. With V trimmed by 6 bases and J by 4 bases, 7 bases remained unmatched. This CDR3 is 15 amino acids long. CDR3 bases: TGTGCCAGCAGACGCGCTAGCGGGAAATACAATGAGCAGTTCTTC. This sequence encodes CASRRASGKYNEQFF.

The chain carries TRBV2 and TRBJ2-3; TRBD2 matches 9 bases. Trimming cost V 4 bases and J 3 bases; bases outside gene matches: 8. CDR1 and CDR2 (germline): SNHLY, FYNNEI. This CDR3 contains 16 residues. For the CDR3, the DNA is TGTGCCAGCAGTGGTCCGGCGGGAGGGAGAACAGATACGCAGTATTTT. Protein product: CASSGPAGGRTDTQYF.

This rearrangement joins TRBV7-2 to TRBJ1-2, with 8 bases fitting TRBD1. With 5 bases clipped from V and 3 bases from J, the junction kept 11 bases outside the gene matches. Germline values: CDR1 SGHTA, CDR2 FQGNSA. The length of the CDR3 is 16 residues. The CDR3 coding sequence is TGTGCCAGCAGCCAACAGGGGGGCAGGCTATACTATGGCTACACCTTC. Amino acids: CASSQQGGRLYYGYTF.

In this sample, this clone turned up a few times. The chain recombines TRBV3-1 (or the pseudogene TRBV3-2) with TRBJ1-2; no clear D gene. Germline V gives CDR1 LGHDT, CDR2 YNNKEL (reference sequence). Trimming took 3 bases from V and 8 from J, leaving 13 bases between them. The CDR3 contains 13 residues. Here the CDR3 reads CASSHGPGSGYTF. CDR3 sequence (DNA): TGTGCCAGCAGCCATGGTCCGGGTTCCGGCTACACCTTC.

The chain has TRBV19 and TRBJ2-7; D call uncertain. The V and J ends lost 6 bases and 0 bases respectively, with 12 bases between them. Germline V gene data show CDR1 as LNHDA and CDR2 as SQIVND (reference sequence). The CDR3 runs 14 residues. The CDR3 nucleotides read TGTGCCAGTAGCGTGCAGCCAGGCTCCTACGAGCAGTACTTC. Protein: CASSVQPGSYEQYF.

The V gene is TRBV2, the J gene TRBJ2-1; D might be TRBD2 (6 bases). Germline loops: CDR1 SNHLY, CDR2 FYNNEI. The germline V and J ends were trimmed by 8 bases and 1 base, with 18 bases remaining between them. This CDR3 comprises 16 residues. The CDR3 protein is CASYLEGSGSYNEQFF. In DNA, the CDR3 is TGTGCCAGCTATCTGGAGGGTTCAGGGTCCTACAATGAGCAGTTCTTC.

The CDR3 region is CASSFGTSGPYEQYF. DNA of the CDR3: TGTGCCAGCAGCTTTGGGACTAGCGGCCCCTACGAGCAGTACTTC. This sequence joins TRBV7-3 and TRBJ2-7, with TRBD2 identical over 11 bases. There are 15 residues in the CDR3. The J segment lost 2 bases and the V segment lost 3 bases, leaving 3 bases of the junction unmatched. Looked up from germline, CDR1 is SGHTA and CDR2 is FQGTGA.

Only a few counts were recorded for this clone. This chain uses TRBV11-2 with TRBJ1-6, with 7 nucleotides matching TRBD1. Per the germline V gene, CDR1 is SGHAT and CDR2 is FQNNGV. V trimming: 3 bases; J trimming: 6 bases; junction bases outside the gene matches: 2. This CDR3 region has 14 residues. The CDR3 DNA follows: TGTGCCAGCAGCTTCGGGACAGTTAATTCACCCCTCCACTTT. It specifies CASSFGTVNSPLHF. Together with reference TRBV11-2 and TRBJ1-6, the CDR3 gives the full variable domain: EAGVAQSPRYKIIEKRQSVAFWCNPISGHATLYWYQQILGQGPKLLIQFQNNGVVDDSQLPKDRFSAERLKGVDSTLKIQPAKLEDSAVYLCASSFGTVNSPLHFGNGTRLTVT.